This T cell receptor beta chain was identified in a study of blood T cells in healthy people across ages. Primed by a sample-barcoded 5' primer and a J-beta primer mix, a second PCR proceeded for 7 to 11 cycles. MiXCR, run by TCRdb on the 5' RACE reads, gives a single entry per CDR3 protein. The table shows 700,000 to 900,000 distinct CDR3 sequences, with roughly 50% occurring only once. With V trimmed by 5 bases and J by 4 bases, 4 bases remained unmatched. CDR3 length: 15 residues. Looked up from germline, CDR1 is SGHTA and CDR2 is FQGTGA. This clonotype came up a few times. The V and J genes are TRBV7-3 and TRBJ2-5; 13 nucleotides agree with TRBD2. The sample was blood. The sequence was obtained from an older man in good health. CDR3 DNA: TGTGCCAGCAGCGGCCGGACTAGCGGGAGAGAGACCCAGTACTTC. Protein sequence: CASSGRTSGRETQYF.